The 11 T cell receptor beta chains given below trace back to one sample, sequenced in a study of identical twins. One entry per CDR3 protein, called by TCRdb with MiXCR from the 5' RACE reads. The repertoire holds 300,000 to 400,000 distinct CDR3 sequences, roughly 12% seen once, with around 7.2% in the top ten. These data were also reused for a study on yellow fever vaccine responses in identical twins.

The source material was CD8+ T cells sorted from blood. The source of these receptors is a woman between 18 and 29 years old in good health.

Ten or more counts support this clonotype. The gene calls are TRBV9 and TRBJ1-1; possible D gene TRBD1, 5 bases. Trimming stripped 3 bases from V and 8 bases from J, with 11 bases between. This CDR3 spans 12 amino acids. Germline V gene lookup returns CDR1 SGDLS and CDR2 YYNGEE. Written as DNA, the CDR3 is TGTGCCAGCAGCGGGAAATGGGACGAAGCTTTCTTT. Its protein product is CASSGKWDEAFF.

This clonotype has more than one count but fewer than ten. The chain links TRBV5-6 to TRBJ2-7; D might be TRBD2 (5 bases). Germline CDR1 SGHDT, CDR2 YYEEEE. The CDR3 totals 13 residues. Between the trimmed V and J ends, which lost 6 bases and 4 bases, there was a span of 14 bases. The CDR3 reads CASTIGLVYEQYF. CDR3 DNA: TGTGCCAGCACCATAGGACTGGTATACGAGCAGTACTTC.

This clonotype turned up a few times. The CDR3: CASSLEKGRLAKNIQYF. The CDR3 DNA is TGTGCCAGCAGTTTAGAAAAGGGCAGGCTAGCCAAAAACATTCAGTACTTC. This chain joins TRBV12-3 or TRBV12-4 and TRBJ2-4; D uncertain. The germline V and J ends were trimmed by 1 base and 0 bases, with 13 bases remaining between them. This CDR3 spans 17 amino acids.

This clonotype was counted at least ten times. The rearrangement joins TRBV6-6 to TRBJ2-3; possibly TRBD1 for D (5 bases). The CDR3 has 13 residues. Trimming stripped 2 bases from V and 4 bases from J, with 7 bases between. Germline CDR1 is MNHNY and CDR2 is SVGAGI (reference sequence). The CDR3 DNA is TGTGCCAGCAGTTACGGGGCGGCAGATACGCAGTATTTT. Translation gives CASSYGAADTQYF.

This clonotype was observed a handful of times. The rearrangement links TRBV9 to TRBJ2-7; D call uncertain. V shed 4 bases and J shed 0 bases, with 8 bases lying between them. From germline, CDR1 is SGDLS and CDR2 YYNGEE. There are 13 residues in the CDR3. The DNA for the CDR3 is TGTGCCAGCAGCAGAGAACTCTCCTACGAGCAGTACTTC. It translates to CASSRELSYEQYF.

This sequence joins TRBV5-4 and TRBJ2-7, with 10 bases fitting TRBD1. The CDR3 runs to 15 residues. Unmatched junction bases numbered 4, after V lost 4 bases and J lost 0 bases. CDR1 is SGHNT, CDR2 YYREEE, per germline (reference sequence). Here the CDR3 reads CASSPGQGFSYEQYF. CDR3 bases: TGTGCCAGCAGCCCGGGACAGGGGTTCTCCTACGAGCAGTACTTC.

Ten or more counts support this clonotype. The CDR3 here is CSVEGGGSYNEQFF. The CDR3 DNA is TGCAGCGTTGAGGGGGGAGGGTCCTACAATGAGCAGTTCTTC. The J gene is TRBJ2-1, the V gene TRBV29-1, with 7 bases matching TRBD2. The CDR3 is made up of 14 amino acids. CDR1 and CDR2 from the germline V gene are SQVTM and ANQGSEA. V gave up 3 bases and J gave up 1 base; unmatched junction bases: 3.

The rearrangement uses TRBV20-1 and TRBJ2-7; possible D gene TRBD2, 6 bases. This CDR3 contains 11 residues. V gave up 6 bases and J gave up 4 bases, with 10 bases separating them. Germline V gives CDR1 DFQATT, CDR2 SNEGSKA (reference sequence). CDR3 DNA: TGCAGTGCGCGGAGGGCGTACGAGCAGTACGTC. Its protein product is CSARRAYEQYV.

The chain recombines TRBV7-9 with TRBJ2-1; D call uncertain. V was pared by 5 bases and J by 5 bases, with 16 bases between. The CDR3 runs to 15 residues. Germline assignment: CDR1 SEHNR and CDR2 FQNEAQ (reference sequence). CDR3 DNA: TGTGCCAGCAGCGGCCGACTGTTAGCTAACAATGAGCAGTTCTTC. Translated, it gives CASSGRLLANNEQFF.

The CDR3 region is CASMDSGGYEQYV. DNA for the CDR3: TGTGCCAGCATGGACAGCGGGGGATACGAGCAGTACGTC. V and J are TRBV27 and TRBJ2-7, with TRBD2 matching 8 bases. The germline gives CDR1 MNHEY, CDR2 SMNVEV (reference sequence). The CDR3 has 13 residues. V dropped 7 bases and J dropped 4; count of bases not matched to a gene: 6.

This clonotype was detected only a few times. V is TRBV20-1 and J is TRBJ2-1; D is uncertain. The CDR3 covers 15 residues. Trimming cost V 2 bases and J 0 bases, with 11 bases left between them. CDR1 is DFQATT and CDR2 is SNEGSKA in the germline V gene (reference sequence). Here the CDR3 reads CSARPVASSYNEQFF. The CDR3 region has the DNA TGCAGTGCTAGACCGGTCGCGAGCTCCTACAATGAGCAGTTCTTC.